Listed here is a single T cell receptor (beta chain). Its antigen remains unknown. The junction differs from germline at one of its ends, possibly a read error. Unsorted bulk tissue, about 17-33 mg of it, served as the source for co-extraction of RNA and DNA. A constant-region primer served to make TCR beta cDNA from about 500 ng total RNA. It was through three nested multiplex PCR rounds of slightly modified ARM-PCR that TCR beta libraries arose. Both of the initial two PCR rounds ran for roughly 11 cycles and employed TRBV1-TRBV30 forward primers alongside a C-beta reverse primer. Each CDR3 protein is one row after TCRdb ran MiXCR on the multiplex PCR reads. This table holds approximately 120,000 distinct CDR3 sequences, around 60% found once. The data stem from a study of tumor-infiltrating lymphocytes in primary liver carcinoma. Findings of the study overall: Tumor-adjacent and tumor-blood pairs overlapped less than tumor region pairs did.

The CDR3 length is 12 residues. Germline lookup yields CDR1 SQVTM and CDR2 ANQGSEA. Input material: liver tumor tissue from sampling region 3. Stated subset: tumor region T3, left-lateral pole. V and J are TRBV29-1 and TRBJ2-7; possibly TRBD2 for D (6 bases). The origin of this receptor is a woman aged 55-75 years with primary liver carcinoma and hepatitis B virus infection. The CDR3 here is CSVDGRGYEHYF. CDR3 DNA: TGCAGCGTTGATGGGCGGGGCTACGAGCACTACTTC.